Presented here are 5 T cell receptor beta chains from one specimen sequenced in a study of CD8 T cells in Susac syndrome. An amount of RNA that ranged from roughly 0.45 to 1 ug was reverse transcribed with random hexamers. Via MiXCR, TCRdb re-called the immunoSEQ multiplex PCR reads, giving one row per CDR3 protein. The table includes approximately 210,000 distinct CDR3 sequences, approximately 94% detected once. The specimen sequenced was CD4+ T cells from PBMCs. All receptors come from a human donor with Susac syndrome.

This rearrangement joins TRBV19 to TRBJ1-5; D is possibly TRBD1 (6 bases). The V end was cut by 8 bases, the J end by 2 bases, with 16 bases between. The V gene's germline CDR1 is LNHDA and CDR2 SQIVND (reference sequence). The CDR3 spans 15 residues. The CDR3 loop is CASRTGRGRNQPQHF. In DNA, the CDR3 is TGTGCCAGTCGCACGGGCAGGGGTCGCAATCAGCCCCAGCATTTT.

The gene calls are TRBV9 and TRBJ2-5, with D hard to call. V was clipped by 0 bases and J by 2 bases, with 5 bases between them. The CDR3 length is 13 residues. Germline CDR1 and CDR2: SGDLS and YYNGEE. The CDR3 DNA follows: TGTGCCAGCAGCGTAGCCGAGCAAGAGACCCAGTACTTC. Its protein is CASSVAEQETQYF.

V gene TRBV29-1 combines with J gene TRBJ1-1; D is uncertain. Trimming removed 6 bases at V and 1 base at J, with 12 bases between. This CDR3 region has 13 residues. Germline CDR1 and CDR2: SQVTM and ANQGSEA. The CDR3 DNA is TGCAGCGTGCGGGCGAAAGGGAACACTGAAGCTTTCTTT. This gives the protein CSVRAKGNTEAFF.

The rearrangement uses TRBV3-1 and TRBJ1-6; unclear D gene. V was pared by 0 bases and J by 6 bases, with 9 bases between. Germline CDR1 and CDR2: LGHDT and YNNKEL (reference sequence). The CDR3 is 15 residues long. DNA of the CDR3: TGTGCCAGCAGCCAAGATACAAGAGCTAATTCACCCCTCCACTTT. Protein: CASSQDTRANSPLHF.

V usage is TRBV28 and J usage is TRBJ2-7, with D perhaps matching TRBD2 (5 bases). The ends were cut back, 6 bases at V and 3 bases at J, with 15 bases in the middle. Germline CDR1 is MDHEN and CDR2 is SYDVKM. This CDR3 contains 14 residues. For the CDR3, the DNA is TGTGCCAGCAGATCAGACGGGGTTCGCTACGAGCAGTACTTC. Protein: CASRSDGVRYEQYF.